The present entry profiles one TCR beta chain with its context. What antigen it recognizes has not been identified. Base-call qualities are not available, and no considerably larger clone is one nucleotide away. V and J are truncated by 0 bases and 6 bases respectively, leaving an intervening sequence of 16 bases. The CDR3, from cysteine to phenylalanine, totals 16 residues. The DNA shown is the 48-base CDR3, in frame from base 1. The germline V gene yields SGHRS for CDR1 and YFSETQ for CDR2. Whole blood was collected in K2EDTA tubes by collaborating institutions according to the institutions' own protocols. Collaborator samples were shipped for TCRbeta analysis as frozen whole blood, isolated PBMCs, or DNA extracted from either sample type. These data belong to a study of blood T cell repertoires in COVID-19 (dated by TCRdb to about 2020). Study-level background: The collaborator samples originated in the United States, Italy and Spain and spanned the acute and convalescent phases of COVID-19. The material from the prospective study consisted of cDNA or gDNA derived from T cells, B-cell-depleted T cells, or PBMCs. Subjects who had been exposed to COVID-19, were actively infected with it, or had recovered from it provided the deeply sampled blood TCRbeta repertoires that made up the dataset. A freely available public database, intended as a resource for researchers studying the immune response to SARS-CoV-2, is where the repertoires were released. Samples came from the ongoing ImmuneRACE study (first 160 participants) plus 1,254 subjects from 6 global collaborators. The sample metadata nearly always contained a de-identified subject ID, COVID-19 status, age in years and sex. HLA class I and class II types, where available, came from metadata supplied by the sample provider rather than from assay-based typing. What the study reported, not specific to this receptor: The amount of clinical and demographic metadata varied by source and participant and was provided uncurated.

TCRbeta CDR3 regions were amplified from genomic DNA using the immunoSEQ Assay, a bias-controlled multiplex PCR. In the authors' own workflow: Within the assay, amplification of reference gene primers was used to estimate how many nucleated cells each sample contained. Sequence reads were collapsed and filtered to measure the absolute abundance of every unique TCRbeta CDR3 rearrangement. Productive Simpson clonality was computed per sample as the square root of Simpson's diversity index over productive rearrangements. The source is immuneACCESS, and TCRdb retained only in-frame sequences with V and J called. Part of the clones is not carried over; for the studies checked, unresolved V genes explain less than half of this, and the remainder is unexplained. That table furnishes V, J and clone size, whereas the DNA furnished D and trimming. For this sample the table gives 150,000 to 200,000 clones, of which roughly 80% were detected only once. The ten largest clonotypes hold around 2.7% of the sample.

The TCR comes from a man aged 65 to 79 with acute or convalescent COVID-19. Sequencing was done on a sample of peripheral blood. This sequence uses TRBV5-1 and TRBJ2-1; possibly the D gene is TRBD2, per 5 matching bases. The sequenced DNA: TGCGCCAGCAGCTTGGCTTTGGGCTCTAGCCCCAATGAGCAGTTCTTC. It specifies CASSLALGSSPNEQFF.